These T cell receptor beta chains were read from a single sample in a study of cytomegalovirus exposure and HLA in healthy donors. Here immunoSEQ multiplex PCR was the method, and the copy in TCRdb shows in-frame clones only, minus some. The sample lists about 120,000 clones, around 90% occurring once. The sample taken for sequencing was PBMCs. These receptors all come from a woman between 18 and 30 years old in good health and CMV-seronegative. The CDR3 runs from the conserved cysteine through the conserved F or W. The D gene is left open where the match is weak. The size of a clone is reported for some rows only, either as once, few or many, or as a class for expanded clones.

abundance | j_gene | d_gene | v_gene | CDR3nt | CDR3aa
NA | TRBJ1-1 | NA | TRBV5-1 | TGCGCCAGCAGCTTGGCACCGGGGAACACTGAAGCTTTCTTT | CASSLAPGNTEAFF
NA | TRBJ2-7 | TRBD2 | TRBV4-1 | TGCGCCAGCAGCCAAGGCCCACGGACTAGCGGGGGGAGCTCCTACGAGCAGTACTTC | CASSQGPRTSGGSSYEQYF
NA | TRBJ2-7 | NA | TRBV11-2 | TGTGCCAGCAGCTTAGCTGGCAGCTCCTACGAGCAGTACTTC | CASSLAGSSYEQYF
NA | TRBJ2-3 | NA | TRBV5-1 | TGCGCCAGCAGCTTGGGACAGATCACAGATACGCAGTATTTT | CASSLGQITDTQYF
NA | TRBJ2-2 | TRBD2 | TRBV4-1 | TGCGCCAGCAGCCCGGTGGGGACTAGCGGGAAAAAAGGCACCGGGGAGCTGTTTTTT | CASSPVGTSGKKGTGELFF
NA | TRBJ1-2 | TRBD1 | TRBV2 | TGTGCCAGCAGGGCTAGGGGGCCGGACAACTATGGCTACACCTTC | CASRARGPDNYGYTF
NA | TRBJ2-7 | NA | TRBV14 | TGTGCCAGCAGCCTCAGAAGATACTCCTACGAGCAGTACTTC | CASSLRRYSYEQYF
NA | TRBJ2-3 | NA | TRBV27 | TGTGCCAGCAGTTTCGACTCCACAGATACGCAGTATTTT | CASSFDSTDTQYF
NA | TRBJ1-5 | NA | TRBV4-2 | TGTGCCAGCAGCCAAAGTCGGGGTAGCAATCAGCCCCAGCATTTT | CASSQSRGSNQPQHF
NA | TRBJ2-1 | NA | TRBV4-1 | TGCGCCAGCAGCCAAGAGCCCCAGGGCCTTCCCTACAATGAGCAGTTCTTC | CASSQEPQGLPYNEQFF
NA | TRBJ1-1 | NA | TRBV30 | TGTGCCTGGAGTGTTGGGTCGGGCACTGAAGCTTTCTTT | CAWSVGSGTEAFF
once | TRBJ1-1 | NA | TRBV5-1 | TGCGCCAGCAGCTTGGGACTTAAACGGAACACTGAAGCTTTCTTT | CASSLGLKRNTEAFF
NA | TRBJ1-1 | NA | TRBV19 | TGTGCCAGTAGTCACGGACTGATGGGCACTGAAGCTTTCTTT | CASSHGLMGTEAFF
NA | TRBJ2-7 | NA | TRBV23-1 | TGCGCCAGCAGTCACCCCGAGGGGATGCGGACAGTTTCGGGGGAGCAGTACTTC | CASSHPEGMRTVSGEQYF
NA | TRBJ2-1 | TRBD2 | TRBV5-1 | TGCGCCAGCAGCTTGGCCGTGACTAGCGGATACAATGAGCAGTTCTTC | CASSLAVTSGYNEQFF
NA | TRBJ1-1 | NA | TRBV19 | TGTGCCAGTAGTCCCTCTTCTCTGAACACTGAAGCTTTCTTT | CASSPSSLNTEAFF
NA | TRBJ2-7 | NA | TRBV11-2 | TGTGCCAGCAGCTTAGACAGGGACTACGAGCAGTACTTC | CASSLDRDYEQYF
NA | TRBJ1-5 | NA | TRBV2 | TGTGCCAGCAGTGTGGAGGGGCCTAATCAGCCCCAGCATTTT | CASSVEGPNQPQHF
few | TRBJ1-5 | NA | TRBV6-4 | TGTGTCCTACGCGCCCAGCCCCAGCATTTT | CVLRAQPQHF
NA | TRBJ2-1 | TRBD1 | TRBV7-9 | TGTGCCAGCAGCCCTCCGGGACAGCAATACAATGAGCAGTTCTTC | CASSPPGQQYNEQFF
NA | TRBJ2-7 | NA | TRBV6-1 | TGTGCCAGCAGAAGGTCAGGTAGTAACTACGAGCAGTACTTC | CASRRSGSNYEQYF
NA | TRBJ2-1 | NA | TRBV7-9 | TGTGCCAGCAGCTTAAGAGGCAATGAGCAGTTCTTC | CASSLRGNEQFF
NA | TRBJ2-7 | NA | TRBV14 | TGTGCCAGCAGCCGAGGGGGGGATGGCCCTACCTACGAGCAGTACTTC | CASSRGGDGPTYEQYF
NA | TRBJ2-1 | TRBD2 | TRBV2 | TGTGCCAGCAGGACTAGCGGCCCCTACAATGAGCAGTTCTTC | CASRTSGPYNEQFF
NA | TRBJ1-2 | TRBD1 | TRBV7-9 | TGTGCCAGTGCGGGACAGGGACTTTTTAACTATGGCTACACCTTC | CASAGQGLFNYGYTF
NA | TRBJ2-4 | TRBD2 | TRBV7-2 | TGTGCCAGCAGCTTAGCGGGACTAGCGGGAGTAGCCAAAAACATTCAGTACTTC | CASSLAGLAGVAKNIQYF
NA | TRBJ2-2 | TRBD2 | TRBV7-8 | TGTGCCAGCAGCCCGGGACTAGCGGGAGAGAACACCGGGGAGCTGTTTTTT | CASSPGLAGENTGELFF
NA | TRBJ1-2 | TRBD1 | TRBV19 | TGTGCCAGTAGTTCTGGACAGGGGGAGTCTAACTATGGCTACACCTTC | CASSSGQGESNYGYTF
NA | TRBJ1-1 | NA | TRBV28 | TGTGCCAGCATTGGGTATTACGCGGGGATGAACACTGAAGCTTTCTTT | CASIGYYAGMNTEAFF
NA | TRBJ2-7 | NA | TRBV5-1 | TGCGCCAGCAATACAGTGGGCAGTGACGAGCAGTACTTC | CASNTVGSDEQYF
NA | TRBJ1-2 | NA | TRBV28 | TGTGCCAGCAATGAGGCTAACTATGGCTACACCTTC | CASNEANYGYTF
NA | TRBJ2-3 | TRBD2 | TRBV7-6 | TGTGCCAGCAGCCGAAGACTAGCGGGAGGGGCAGATACGCAGTATTTT | CASSRRLAGGADTQYF
NA | TRBJ2-7 | TRBD2 | TRBV10-2 | TGCGCCAGCAGTGAGGGACTAGCGGGAGCCTCCTACGAGCAGTACTTC | CASSEGLAGASYEQYF
NA | TRBJ2-7 | NA | TRBV5-1 | TGCGCCAGCAGCGGGGGGTTGGGTTCCTACGAGCAGTACTTC | CASSGGLGSYEQYF
once | TRBJ2-5 | NA | TRBV4-1 | TGCGCCAGCAGCCAAAGGGGGTCGGAGACCCAGTACTTC | CASSQRGSETQYF
NA | TRBJ2-7 | NA | TRBV6-6 | TGTGCCAGCAGGCAGACAGGCCTTACCTACGAGCAGTACTTC | CASRQTGLTYEQYF
NA | TRBJ2-7 | TRBD1 | TRBV5-1 | TGCGCCAGCAGCTTGGATCCGGGACAGGCTCTTCACGAGCAGTACTTC | CASSLDPGQALHEQYF
NA | TRBJ2-7 | NA | TRBV19 | TGTGCCAGTAGTTCTCAGGGAAGGGGCACGCCCTACGAGCAGTACTTC | CASSSQGRGTPYEQYF
NA | TRBJ2-7 | TRBD2 | TRBV13 | TGTGCCAGCAGCTTATACCTAGCGGGAGACTACGAGCAGTACTTC | CASSLYLAGDYEQYF
NA | TRBJ2-7 | NA | TRBV5-1 | TGCGCCAGCAGCGAAGGGACTTCGAGCTCCTACGAGCAGTACTTC | CASSEGTSSSYEQYF
NA | TRBJ1-4 | NA | TRBV7-2 | TGTGCCAGCAGCCTTCCAGACCGAGGGTTTTCGTTTAATGAAAAACTGTTTTTT | CASSLPDRGFSFNEKLFF
NA | TRBJ2-3 | NA | TRBV11-2 | TGTGCCAGCAGCTTAGGTAGAGGGCTCAGGATATTGGGGTTT | CASSLGRGLRILGF